This T cell receptor beta chain appears in the sequencing data of a study of vaccination effects on CD4 cells after COVID-19. General study points: Whether induced by infection or by vaccine, clones showed marked clonal contraction late after vaccination.

ViraFEST expansion of antigen-specific CD4+ T cells with viral peptide pools preceded sequencing. Subsequent to roughly 10 days of culture, CD4+ T cells were isolated. PCR confirmed that the person was infected with SARS-CoV-2 between March and December 2020. In culture with 10 IU/ml IL-2 and around 10 ug/ml peptides, PBMC were grown at a few million per well. This clone was counted a few times. Its target is unknown. Germline V gives CDR1 KGHDR, CDR2 SFDVKD. The CDR3 sequence is 18 residues long. Losses at the gene ends were 5 bases for V and 6 bases for J; bases not matched to a gene: 11. The method was immunoSEQ multiplex PCR; TCRdb's version includes in-frame clones alone and lacks a portion of them. Found here are some 40,000 clones, about three quarters of them singletons; the top ten hold about a sixth.

This TCR was sampled from a human donor who had a prior SARS-CoV-2 infection. The chain links TRBV24-1 to TRBJ2-1; 14 nucleotides line up with TRBD2. Sequencing was performed on CD4+ T cells from PBMCs cultured with HCoV-NL63 spike peptides, taken before COVID-19 vaccination. The CDR3 here is CATSGGTSGSVDRNEQFF. CDR3 DNA sequence: TGTGCCACCAGTGGGGGGACTAGCGGGAGTGTTGATCGCAATGAGCAGTTCTTC.